These 13 T cell receptor beta chains came from one sample sequenced in a study of cytomegalovirus exposure and HLA in healthy donors. Primers: 60 Vbeta forward and 13 Jbeta reverse. Repertoires were generated with immunoSEQ multiplex PCR, while TCRdb's copy carries only in-frame clones and drops some. The sample has some 110,000 clones; around 84% are singletons. The sequencing input was PBMCs. The receptors stem from a man aged 25-45 years in good health and CMV-seropositive.

The genes are TRBV5-1 and TRBJ2-5, with 8 bases that match TRBD2. Germline V gene data show CDR1 as SGHRS and CDR2 as YFSETQ. Germline trimming cut 3 bases from V and 5 bases from J; bases unmatched to any gene: 9. The CDR3 consists of 15 residues. The CDR3 region has the DNA TGCGCCAGCAGCTACTCTCCCGGGAGGGTTGAGACCCAGTACTTC. Its translation is CASSYSPGRVETQYF.

The chain joins TRBV6-6 to TRBJ2-1; 10 bases fit TRBD1. The junction had 6 bases not matched to a gene; V was cut back by 4 bases and J by 3 bases. The CDR3 totals 16 residues. CDR1 is MNHNY, CDR2 SVGAGI, per germline (reference sequence). This CDR3 reads CASSSVGQGDYNEQFF. CDR3 coding DNA: TGTGCCAGCAGTTCCGTCGGACAGGGGGACTACAATGAGCAGTTCTTC.

The chain joins TRBV10-3 to TRBJ2-2; 7 nucleotides agree with TRBD2. Germline-derived CDR1 and CDR2 are ENHRY and SYGVKD. J lost 4 bases, V lost 4 bases, and 0 bases had no gene match. CDR3 size: 13 residues. Here the CDR3 reads CAISVAGTGELFF. CDR3 coding DNA: TGTGCCATCAGTGTAGCGGGCACCGGGGAGCTGTTTTTT.

The chain uses TRBV7-6 and TRBJ2-5; 8 nucleotides line up with TRBD2. This CDR3 contains 16 residues. CDR1 and CDR2 (germline): SGHVS, FNYEAQ. J gave up 4 bases and V 5 bases, and 12 bases lay outside the gene matches. CDR3 residues: CASSQRVAGNGETQYF. CDR3 DNA: TGTGCCAGCAGCCAAAGGGTAGCGGGAAATGGAGAGACCCAGTACTTC. Combining the CDR3 with reference TRBV7-6 and TRBJ2-5 gives the whole variable domain GAGVSQSPRYKVTKRGQDVALRCDPISGHVSLYWYRQALGQGPEFLTYFNYEAQQDKSGLPNDRFSAERPEGSISTLTIQRTEQRDSAMYRCASSQRVAGNGETQYFGPGTRLLVL.

This chain connects TRBV7-9 to TRBJ2-4; TRBD1 might be the D (6 bases). Per the germline V gene, CDR1 is SEHNR and CDR2 is FQNEAQ (reference sequence). CDR3 length: 13 residues. Trimming left V 5 bases short and J 7 bases short, with 12 bases between. The CDR3 nucleotides read TGTGCCAGCAGCGATACAGGGATGAACATTCAGTACTTC. Residues: CASSDTGMNIQYF.

This rearrangement joins TRBV19 to TRBJ1-2, with 9 bases lining up with TRBD1. V dropped 4 bases and J dropped 10; count of bases not matched to a gene: 7. Germline V gene sequence: CDR1 LNHDA, CDR2 SQIVND (reference sequence). This CDR3 has 13 residues. The CDR3 loop is CASSRGQGETYTF. CDR3 bases: TGTGCCAGTAGTAGGGGACAGGGAGAGACCTACACCTTC. The full variable domain, with the rest looked up from reference TRBV19 and TRBJ1-2, is DGGITQSPKYLFRKEGQNVTLSCEQNLNHDAMYWYRQDPGQGLRLIYYSQIVNDFQKGDIAEGYSVSREKKESFPLTVTSAQKNPTAFYLCASSRGQGETYTFGSGTRLTVV.

The chain has TRBV7-2 and TRBJ1-6; D is unclear. Germline loops: CDR1 SGHTA, CDR2 FQGNSA. This CDR3 region has 18 residues. Trimming took off 1 base at V and 4 bases at J, with 17 bases between the two ends. The CDR3 loop is CASSLGLFGEPYNSPLHF. The DNA for the CDR3 is TGTGCCAGCAGCTTAGGATTGTTCGGGGAACCTTATAATTCACCCCTCCACTTT.

The rearrangement links TRBV29-1 to TRBJ1-2, with 8 bases lining up with TRBD1. Germline V gene data show CDR1 as SQVTM and CDR2 as ANQGSEA. This CDR3 spans 16 amino acids. The V segment lost 0 bases and the J segment 4 bases; nucleotides outside the gene matches: 10. The CDR3 bases are TGCAGCGTTGAAGATCTTACGAGACAGGGGAGCTATGGCTACACCTTC. Amino acid sequence: CSVEDLTRQGSYGYTF.

The CDR3 DNA reads TGTGCCAGCAGTTATACAGGGGGCTATGGCTACACCTTC. Its translation is CASSYTGGYGYTF. The V gene is TRBV11-3, the J gene TRBJ1-2; 8 positions match TRBD1. Germline V gene lookup returns CDR1 SGHNT and CDR2 YENEEA. There are 13 residues in the CDR3. Germline trimming cut 6 bases from V and 4 bases from J; bases unmatched to any gene: 4.

The chain recombines TRBV27 with TRBJ1-1, with 8 bases that match TRBD1. This CDR3 region has 13 residues. J was trimmed by 5 bases and V by 8 bases; bases with no gene match: 7. Germline assignment: CDR1 MNHEY and CDR2 SMNVEV (reference sequence). The CDR3 loop is CASAPQGGTEAFF. The CDR3 coding sequence is TGTGCCAGCGCGCCACAGGGGGGGACTGAAGCTTTCTTT.

In its sample, this clone was seen once. The chain joins TRBV5-1 to TRBJ2-2, with D maybe TRBD1 (6 bases). With 3 bases removed from V and 5 bases from J, the gap between germline ends came to 14 bases. Per germline, CDR1 SGHRS and CDR2 YFSETQ. CDR3 size: 15 residues. CDR3 bases: TGCGCCAGCAGCTCCGGGACATCCCGAACCGGGGAGCTGTTTTTT. Translating gives CASSSGTSRTGELFF.

V is TRBV2 and J is TRBJ2-5; 7 nucleotides align to TRBD1. This CDR3 contains 13 residues. The germline V gene encodes CDR1 SNHLY and CDR2 FYNNEI. V dropped 11 bases and J dropped 2; count of bases not matched to a gene: 8. The CDR3 coding sequence is TGTGCCGTATCCGGGACAGAACAAGAGACCCAGTACTTC. Residues: CAVSGTEQETQYF. The variable domain in full, with the rest retrieved from reference TRBV2 and TRBJ2-5, is EPEVTQTPSHQVTQMGQEVILRCVPISNHLYFYWYRQILGQKVEFLVSFYNNEISEKSEIFDDQFSVERPDGSNFTLKIRSTKLEDSAMYFCAVSGTEQETQYFGPGTRLLVL.

The chain combines TRBV7-8 with TRBJ2-5, with TRBD1 as a possible D gene (6 bases). This CDR3 contains 13 residues. V gave up 5 bases and J gave up 3 bases, with 10 bases separating them. Germline values: CDR1 SGHVS, CDR2 FQNEAQ. The chain's CDR3 is CASSRDIEETQYF. As DNA, the CDR3 is TGTGCCAGCAGCAGGGACATCGAAGAGACCCAGTACTTC.